This T cell receptor beta chain appears in the sequencing data of a study of T cell responses to AZD1222 COVID-19 vaccine. In the case of this clone: Its antigen is not identified.

General study results and limits: Dominant at 160-218 and 743-854, vaccine-associated CD4 TCRs also spanned spike. Two doses of AZD1222 preceded a rise in Spike-specific TCR breadth and depth. Baseline serostatus was positive in only six AZD1222 recipients. Sampled repertoires all dated from after the peak T cell response.

This CDR3 comprises 13 residues. Trimming pared 5 bases from V and 8 bases from J, leaving 15 bases between. Germline-derived CDR1 and CDR2 are SQVTM and ANQGSEA. Profiled with immunoSEQ multiplex PCR; TCRdb holds only in-frame clones, not every one. Of approximately 81,000 clones listed, around nine tenths are singletons. The source is an adult in good health. The gene calls are TRBV29-1 and TRBJ1-4, with D tentatively TRBD1 (5 bases). The starting material was peripheral blood, obtained on day 0 of MenACWY control vaccination. The CDR3 sequence: CSVYGTHGEKLFF. In nucleotides, the CDR3 is TGCAGCGTTTACGGGACCCATGGGGAAAAACTGTTTTTT. Full variable domain (outside the CDR3, taken from reference TRBV29-1 and TRBJ1-4): SAVISQKPSRDICQRGTSLTIQCQVDSQVTMMFWYRQQPGQSLTLIATANQGSEATYESGFVIDKFPISRPNLTFSTLTVSNMSPEDSSIYLCSVYGTHGEKLFFGSGTQLSVL.